Included here is one T cell receptor beta chain sequence, with context. Its antigen is unknown. The study ran its PCR with 60 Vbeta and 13 Jbeta primers. Assay: immunoSEQ multiplex PCR; the TCRdb copy retains only in-frame clones and omits some. Among 200,000 or so clones listed, around 79% were seen once. This specimen belongs to a study of cytomegalovirus exposure and HLA in healthy donors. Whole-study results and caveats: It emerged from a later analysis that several of the most significant clusters appeared to be linked to common viral pathogens. Most observed TCR sequences were rare, whereas some public TCRs were detected in many donors. There were reportedly fewer N-insertions in an Asian-associated ancestry cluster than the roughly 700-donor mean, in a later analysis.

The specimen sequenced was PBMCs. This sequence was found in a male donor in good health and CMV-seropositive.

CDR3 DNA sequence: TGTGCCAGCAGCTTAGCCTACGAGGGGAACACCGGGGAGCTGTTTTTT. Translation gives CASSLAYEGNTGELFF. The chain couples TRBV7-8 to TRBJ2-2; D is perhaps TRBD2 (5 bases). Germline CDR1 reads SGHVS; CDR2 reads FQNEAQ. This CDR3 is 16 amino acids long. V shed 0 bases and J shed 1 base, with 9 bases lying between them.